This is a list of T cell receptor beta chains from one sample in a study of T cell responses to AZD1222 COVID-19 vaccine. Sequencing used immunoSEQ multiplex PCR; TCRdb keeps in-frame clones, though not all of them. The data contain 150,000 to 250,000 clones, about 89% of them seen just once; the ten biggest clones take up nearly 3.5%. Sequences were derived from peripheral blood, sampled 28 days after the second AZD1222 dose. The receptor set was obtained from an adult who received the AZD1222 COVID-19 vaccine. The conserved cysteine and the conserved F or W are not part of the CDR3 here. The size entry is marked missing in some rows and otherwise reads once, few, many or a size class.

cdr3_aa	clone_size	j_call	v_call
ASSELRRASGMDEQF	-	TRBJ2-1	TRBV10-1
ASSLYAGGNYGYT	-	TRBJ1-2	TRBV28
ASKGLAGVESGELF	-	TRBJ2-2	TRBV11-2
ASSQDLWTYEQY	-	TRBJ2-7	TRBV4-2
ARSLMPQGSPSSYNEQF	-	TRBJ2-1	TRBV5-3
ASSPMRGSQETQY	-	TRBJ2-5	TRBV7-6
ASSQDRRGEY	-	TRBJ2-5	TRBV3-1/TRBV3-2
AWRASGNSPLH	-	TRBJ1-6	TRBV30
ASTLGPTYEQY	-	TRBJ2-7	TRBV28
ASSGGNQPQH	-	TRBJ1-5	TRBV19
ARSFDSGNTEAF	-	TRBJ1-1	TRBV5-3
ATSARELSYNEQF	-	TRBJ2-1	TRBV24-1
ASSFTDTQY	-	TRBJ2-3	TRBV11-3
ASSDYRDRGGYT	once	TRBJ1-2	TRBV7-8
ASSLMGWGNTEAF	once	TRBJ1-1	TRBV27
ASSEGVAAQETQY	-	TRBJ2-5	TRBV10-1
ASSPLDGGPHEQY	-	TRBJ2-7	TRBV7-9
ASAGDRSSYNSPLH	few	TRBJ1-6	TRBV27
ASSPPQVQTQY	-	TRBJ2-5	TRBV7-3
ASSLLLGDGYT	-	TRBJ1-2	TRBV7-9
ASRPGLAGVAGELF	once	TRBJ2-2	TRBV7-8
ATSEASKSTGELF	-	TRBJ2-2	TRBV15
ATLNFGVGTDTQY	-	TRBJ2-3	TRBV10-3
ASSIGQGPYEQY	once	TRBJ2-7	TRBV9
ASSSGGTGLLGNQPQH	-	TRBJ1-5	TRBV5-8
ASSLGYSHAAF	-	TRBJ1-1	TRBV5-1
ASSLGGLRSEAF	-	TRBJ1-1	TRBV7-8
SARDRTGRF	-	TRBJ2-1	TRBV20-1
ASSFTPIQLPGEQY	-	TRBJ2-7	TRBV5-5
ASSRRTSGSTDTQY	-	TRBJ2-3	TRBV4-3
ASSQIAKEKLF	-	TRBJ1-4	TRBV3-1/TRBV3-2
ASSSGANYGYT	once	TRBJ1-2	TRBV7-9
ASRTGANTEAF	-	TRBJ1-1	TRBV3-1/TRBV3-2
ASSSFGQGNQPQH	-	TRBJ1-5	TRBV27
ASSQSGWLTGDYEQY	-	TRBJ2-7	TRBV4-3
ASSLGHMNTEAF	-	TRBJ1-1	TRBV5-1
ASSWTGGGVGEAQY	-	TRBJ2-5	TRBV5-1
ASSWRSEAF	-	TRBJ1-1	TRBV5-6
ASSQVANRGAYNEQF	-	TRBJ2-1	TRBV4-1
ASSVRQETQY	once	TRBJ2-5	TRBV9
ASSLDPGPTGELF	-	TRBJ2-2	TRBV11-3
ASRTGTDGELF	-	TRBJ1-4	TRBV6-5
ASSQQGTGMNTEAF	-	TRBJ1-1	TRBV7-3
ASSYSTPDRGGTQY	once	TRBJ2-5	TRBV6-5
SARDPPEQF	-	TRBJ2-1	TRBV20-1
ASSLELVGGPDEQF	-	TRBJ2-1	TRBV7-9
ASSELGTSGEQY	-	TRBJ2-7	TRBV6-1
ASSLVFLSPDEQY	-	TRBJ2-7	TRBV5-1
AWSVPGRAANYGYT	-	TRBJ1-2	TRBV30